This entry lists 27 T cell receptor beta chains sequenced from one sample in a study of blood T cell repertoires in COVID-19. The data were produced by immunoSEQ multiplex PCR, yet TCRdb's version contains in-frame clones alone and is incomplete. The sample shows fewer than 350,000 clones, approximately 88% of them seen only once. Sequences were obtained from PBMCs or T cells enriched from blood (not recorded which). The receptor set was obtained from a woman in her thirties or forties who had recovered from COVID-19.

This rearrangement joins TRBV10-1 to TRBJ1-5; D is possibly TRBD1 (5 bases). The V end was cut by 9 bases, the J end by 0 bases, with 15 bases between. The CDR3 is 15 amino acids. Germline V gene lookup returns CDR1 WNHNN and CDR2 SYGVQD (reference sequence). This CDR3 is CASPSGGYSNQPQHF. The CDR3 DNA reads as TGCGCCAGTCCTTCGGGGGGATATAGCAATCAGCCCCAGCATTTT.

The chain has TRBV5-1 and TRBJ1-3; D remains ambiguous. Germline CDR1 SGHRS, CDR2 YFSETQ. Trimming took off 7 bases at V and 4 bases at J, with 12 bases between the two ends. The CDR3 runs to 13 residues. The CDR3 bases are TGCGCCAGCGGTTCTCCGGGGGGAAACACCATATATTTT. It is translated as CASGSPGGNTIYF.

The rearrangement uses TRBV6-1 and TRBJ1-6; D gene ambiguous. The CDR3 runs to 13 residues. From germline, CDR1 is MNHNS and CDR2 SASEGT. V was shortened by 2 bases and J by 7 bases, with 6 bases between the two germline ends. CDR3 protein: CASSERRNSPLHF. The CDR3 DNA sequence: TGTGCCAGCAGTGAAAGGAGGAATTCACCCCTCCACTTT.

The rearrangement uses TRBV5-4 and TRBJ1-3; D unresolved. CDR1 and CDR2 (germline): SGHNT, YYREEE (reference sequence). The CDR3 is 14 amino acids. The ends were cut back, 3 bases at V and 8 bases at J, with 15 bases in the middle. CDR3 residues: CASSSPDSPHTIYF. The DNA of the CDR3 is TGTGCCAGCAGCTCGCCTGACTCTCCTCACACCATATATTTT.

The gene calls are TRBV6-5 and TRBJ1-5; the match to TRBD1 covers 8 bases. This CDR3 contains 15 residues. J gave up 3 bases and V 4 bases, and 5 bases lay outside the gene matches. Germline V lookup: CDR1 MNHEY, CDR2 SVGAGI. The CDR3: CASSSDRGVNQPQHF. Written as DNA, the CDR3 is TGTGCCAGCAGTTCAGACAGGGGAGTCAATCAGCCCCAGCATTTT.

The gene calls are TRBV18 and TRBJ1-1; TRBD1 matches at 7 bases. Germline loops: CDR1 KGHSH, CDR2 LQKENI. The CDR3 totals 16 residues. The V and J ends lost 3 bases and 4 bases, in that order; junction bases with no gene match: 11. CDR3 DNA sequence: TGTGCCAGCTCACCTACCCGACAGGGCGGAGTCACTGAAGCTTTCTTT. Encoded protein: CASSPTRQGGVTEAFF.

The chain has TRBV5-1 and TRBJ1-4, with TRBD1 as a possible D gene (6 bases). Trimming cost V 0 bases and J 3 bases, with 9 bases left between them. Germline lookup yields CDR1 SGHRS and CDR2 YFSETQ. CDR3 length: 15 residues. The CDR3 protein is CASSLGAGANEKLFF. Here the CDR3 DNA reads TGCGCCAGCAGCTTGGGAGCAGGGGCTAATGAAAAACTGTTTTTT. Complete variable domain (other parts from reference TRBV5-1 and TRBJ1-4): KAGVTQTPRYLIKTRGQQVTLSCSPISGHRSVSWYQQTPGQGLQFLFEYFSETQRNKGNFPGRFSGRQFSNSRSEMNVSTLELGDSALYLCASSLGAGANEKLFFGSGTQLSVL.

This chain connects TRBV9 to TRBJ2-1; 8 nucleotides agree with TRBD2. The CDR3 is 15 residues long. Germline V gives CDR1 SGDLS, CDR2 YYNGEE. The V and J ends lost 4 bases and 3 bases, in that order; junction bases with no gene match: 6. The CDR3 here is CASSHSGNSYNEQFF. For the CDR3, the DNA is TGTGCCAGCAGCCATAGCGGGAACAGCTACAATGAGCAGTTCTTC.

This clone was picked up one time. The gene calls are TRBV14 and TRBJ2-5, with D possibly matching TRBD2 (6 bases). This CDR3 spans 14 amino acids. The germline V gene encodes CDR1 SGHDN and CDR2 FVKESK. The V and J ends lost 4 bases and 4 bases respectively, with 13 bases between them. The CDR3 sequence is CASSRLGLPETQYF. CDR3 DNA: TGTGCCAGCAGCCGCCTCGGACTACCAGAGACCCAGTACTTC.

The sample holds one count of this clone. J is TRBJ1-6 and V is TRBV5-5; D perhaps matches TRBD1 (6 bases). CDR3 length: 15 amino acids. With 4 bases removed from V and 5 bases from J, the gap between germline ends came to 13 bases. Germline V lookup: CDR1 SGHKS, CDR2 YYEKEE (reference sequence). This CDR3 is CASSPQGLDNSPLHF. Written as DNA, the CDR3 is TGTGCCAGCAGCCCGCAGGGGCTTGATAATTCACCCCTCCACTTT.

The chain is built from TRBV7-6 and TRBJ1-4, with TRBD1 as a possible D gene (6 bases). Germline CDR1 is SGHVS and CDR2 is FNYEAQ. The CDR3 contains 17 residues. V gave up 2 bases and J gave up 9 bases, with 22 bases separating them. CDR3 coding DNA: TGTGCCAGCAGCTTAAGGGGGGGAGACAGGCCCTACCAAAAACTGTTTTTT. Amino acid sequence: CASSLRGGDRPYQKLFF.

The gene calls are TRBV3-1 (or the pseudogene TRBV3-2) and TRBJ1-6; 8 bases agree with TRBD1. V dropped 0 bases and J dropped 4; count of bases not matched to a gene: 2. Germline V gene sequence: CDR1 LGHDT, CDR2 YNNKEL (reference sequence). This CDR3 has 16 amino acids. The CDR3 coding sequence is TGTGCCAGCAGCCAAGACGGGACAGGATATAATTCACCCCTCCACTTT. It specifies CASSQDGTGYNSPLHF.

The gene calls are TRBV3-1 (or the pseudogene TRBV3-2) and TRBJ1-5; D is unresolved. V shed 0 bases and J shed 7 bases, with 13 bases lying between them. The CDR3 length is 15 residues. Looked up from germline, CDR1 is LGHDT and CDR2 is YNNKEL (reference sequence). CDR3 nucleotides: TGTGCCAGCAGCCAAGATCGGTGGGTGGGCCAGCCCCAGCATTTT. Amino acids: CASSQDRWVGQPQHF.

The chain joins TRBV7-8 to TRBJ1-6; 8 bases match TRBD1. V lost 5 bases to trimming and J lost 5 bases; unmatched junction nucleotides: 8. The germline V gene encodes CDR1 SGHVS and CDR2 FQNEAQ. This CDR3 has 16 amino acids. Written as DNA, the CDR3 is TGTGCCAGCAGCCGCGACAGGGGTAGGCATAATTCACCCCTCCACTTT. Translated: CASSRDRGRHNSPLHF.

The gene calls are TRBV30 and TRBJ1-6; 9 bases are shared with TRBD1. Germline values: CDR1 GTSNPN, CDR2 SVGIG (reference sequence). This CDR3 region has 15 residues. With 4 bases clipped from V and 7 bases from J, the junction kept 8 bases outside the gene matches. CDR3 nucleotides: TGTGCCTGGAACAGGGGGCGCGCGGGCAATTCACCCCTCCACTTT. This translates into CAWNRGRAGNSPLHF.

This sequence joins TRBV30 and TRBJ2-1; TRBD1 agrees at 9 bases. Germline-derived CDR1 and CDR2 are GTSNPN and SVGIG (reference sequence). V trimming: 5 bases; J trimming: 7 bases; junction bases outside the gene matches: 15. The CDR3 is 16 residues long. CDR3 coding DNA: TGTGCCTGGCAGAGACCGGGACAGGGACGCGAAAATGAGCAGTTCTTC. It specifies CAWQRPGQGRENEQFF.

V gene TRBV11-2 combines with J gene TRBJ1-1; TRBD1 aligns across 7 bases. The CDR3 runs to 15 residues. The germline CDR1 and CDR2 sequences are SGHAT and FQNNGV. Trimming cost V 1 base and J 3 bases; bases outside gene matches: 5. The CDR3 spells CASSLGGTADTEAFF. In nucleotides, the CDR3 is TGTGCCAGCAGCTTAGGGGGGACAGCGGACACTGAAGCTTTCTTT.

The V and J genes are TRBV2 and TRBJ2-7, with D tentatively TRBD2 (6 bases). The V gene's germline CDR1 is SNHLY and CDR2 FYNNEI. CDR3 length: 16 residues. V lost 6 bases and J lost 2, with 20 bases in between. The CDR3 DNA reads as TGTGCCAGCAGCCCTCCAGCCTCGGGACTCACCTACGAGCAGTACTTC. Protein: CASSPPASGLTYEQYF.

The chain recombines TRBV18 with TRBJ2-2; 12 bases are shared with TRBD1. The CDR3 is made up of 15 amino acids. Germline V gives CDR1 KGHSH, CDR2 LQKENI. V was clipped by 3 bases and J by 7 bases; unmatched bases: 3. The CDR3 loop reads CASSPGQGAVGELFF. The CDR3 DNA is TGTGCCAGCTCACCGGGACAGGGGGCAGTCGGGGAGCTGTTTTTT.

This chain connects TRBV27 to TRBJ2-1, with D uncertain. The CDR3 length is 13 residues. V was trimmed by 4 bases and J by 6 bases, leaving 10 bases between them. Germline V gene data show CDR1 as MNHEY and CDR2 as SMNVEV (reference sequence). The CDR3 sequence: CASSSHSPNEQFF. In nucleotides, the CDR3 is TGTGCCAGCAGTTCCCACAGCCCCAATGAGCAGTTCTTC.

The genes are TRBV9 and TRBJ2-1; 13 bases are a match to TRBD2. V dropped 0 bases and J dropped 3; count of bases not matched to a gene: 9. The CDR3 length is 19 residues. CDR1 is SGDLS, CDR2 YYNGEE, per germline. CDR3 sequence reads: CASSVGLAGGPSIYNEQFF. CDR3 bases: TGTGCCAGCAGCGTAGGACTAGCGGGAGGCCCGAGCATCTACAATGAGCAGTTCTTC.

The chain couples TRBV5-6 to TRBJ1-3; possible D gene TRBD1, 5 bases. V dropped 2 bases and J dropped 2 bases, with 14 bases sitting between them. This CDR3 contains 16 residues. The germline gives CDR1 SGHDT, CDR2 YYEEEE. The CDR3, as DNA: TGTGCCAGCAGCTTCCTAGACAGACTCCCTGGAAACACCATATATTTT. As protein: CASSFLDRLPGNTIYF.

The V call is TRBV3-1 (or the pseudogene TRBV3-2), the J call TRBJ2-1; 8 positions match TRBD2. Germline CDR1 reads LGHDT; CDR2 reads YNNKEL (reference sequence). V lost 7 bases, J lost 6 bases, and 11 bases stayed unmatched. This CDR3 spans 15 amino acids. In nucleotides, the CDR3 is TGTGCCAGCAACTCTCGGGGGGGGCAGGGCAATGAGCAGTTCTTC. Translation: CASNSRGGQGNEQFF.

The CDR3 coding sequence is TGCGCCAGCAGTGAGTCCGCCACGACAGGGGGCCAAGAGACCCAGTACTTC. Amino acid sequence: CASSESATTGGQETQYF. The chain joins TRBV10-1 to TRBJ2-5, with TRBD1 identical over 9 bases. The CDR3 runs to 17 residues. The germline CDR1 and CDR2 sequences are WNHNN and SYGVQD (reference sequence). V shed 0 bases, J shed 1 base, and the junction held 6 bases outside the gene matches.

The chain employs TRBV5-1 and TRBJ2-7; 10 bases are shared with TRBD1. There are 17 residues in the CDR3. V lost 2 bases to trimming and J lost 4 bases; unmatched junction nucleotides: 12. Germline V gene lookup returns CDR1 SGHRS and CDR2 YFSETQ. CDR3 amino acids: CASSFGGGDRGQYEQYF. CDR3 bases: TGCGCCAGCAGCTTCGGGGGCGGTGACAGGGGGCAATACGAGCAGTACTTC.

The CDR3 DNA sequence: TGTGCCAGCAGTTTCTCGACAGGGTTTTACCAGTACTTC. This translates into CASSFSTGFYQYF. The genes are TRBV6-2 or TRBV6-3 and TRBJ2-4, with 7 bases identical to TRBD1. The V gene's germline CDR1 is MNHEY and CDR2 SVGEGT. The CDR3 totals 13 residues. The J segment lost 13 bases and the V segment lost 4 bases, leaving 10 bases of the junction unmatched.

The chain carries TRBV4-1 and TRBJ1-1, with D unclear. Germline V gene lookup returns CDR1 MGHRA and CDR2 YSYEKL. V gave up 3 bases and J gave up 5 bases, with 22 bases separating them. The CDR3 consists of 17 residues. The CDR3 loop is CASSHNINRPRGTEAFF. In nucleotides, the CDR3 is TGCGCCAGCAGCCACAACATTAACAGACCCCGGGGAACTGAAGCTTTCTTT.